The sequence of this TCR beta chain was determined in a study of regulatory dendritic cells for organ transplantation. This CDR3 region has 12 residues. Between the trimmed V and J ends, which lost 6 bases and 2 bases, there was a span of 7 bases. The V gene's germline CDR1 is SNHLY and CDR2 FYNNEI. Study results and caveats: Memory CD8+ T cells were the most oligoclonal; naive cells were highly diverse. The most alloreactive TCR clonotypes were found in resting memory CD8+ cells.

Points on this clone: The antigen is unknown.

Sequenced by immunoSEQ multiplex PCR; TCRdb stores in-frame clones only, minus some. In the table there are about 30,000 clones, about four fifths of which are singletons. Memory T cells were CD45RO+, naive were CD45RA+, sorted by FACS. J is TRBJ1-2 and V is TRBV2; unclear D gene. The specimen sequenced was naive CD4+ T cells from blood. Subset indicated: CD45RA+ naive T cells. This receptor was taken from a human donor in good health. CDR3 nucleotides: TGTGCCAGCAGGGACTACAACTATGGCTACACCTTC. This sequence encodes CASRDYNYGYTF.